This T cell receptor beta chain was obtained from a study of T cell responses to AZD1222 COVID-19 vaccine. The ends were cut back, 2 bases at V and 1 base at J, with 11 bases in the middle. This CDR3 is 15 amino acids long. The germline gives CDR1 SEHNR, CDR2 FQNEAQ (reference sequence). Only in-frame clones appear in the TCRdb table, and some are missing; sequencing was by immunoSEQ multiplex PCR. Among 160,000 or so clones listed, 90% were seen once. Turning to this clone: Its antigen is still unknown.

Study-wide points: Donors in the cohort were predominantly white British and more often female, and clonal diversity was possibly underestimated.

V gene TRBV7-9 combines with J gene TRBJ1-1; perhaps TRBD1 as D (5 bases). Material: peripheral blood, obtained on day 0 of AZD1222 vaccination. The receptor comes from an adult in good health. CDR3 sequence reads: CASSLIWGTNTEAFF. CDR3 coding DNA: TGTGCCAGCAGCTTAATCTGGGGGACGAACACTGAAGCTTTCTTT. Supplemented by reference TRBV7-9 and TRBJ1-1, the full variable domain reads DTGVSQNPRHKITKRGQNVTFRCDPISEHNRLYWYRQTLGQGPEFLTYFQNEAQLEKSRLLSDRFSAERPKGSFSTLEIQRTEQGDSAMYLCASSLIWGTNTEAFFGQGTRLTVV.